Presented here are 5 T cell receptor beta chains from one specimen sequenced in a study of PD-1 blockade in mismatch repair-deficient tumors. Repertoires were generated with immunoSEQ multiplex PCR, while TCRdb's copy carries only in-frame clones and drops some. The sample lists about 19,000 clones, about 80% occurring once. The source was PBMCs, collected 52 weeks after starting pembrolizumab. These TCRs come from an adult with mismatch repair-deficient cancer.

The gene calls are TRBV19 and TRBJ2-5; perhaps TRBD2 as D (6 bases). Deletions cut 1 base from V and 5 bases from J, with 23 bases between. Per the germline V gene, CDR1 is LNHDA and CDR2 is SQIVND (reference sequence). The CDR3 runs 18 residues. The CDR3 here is CASSIAVGRAGRLETQYF. As DNA, the CDR3 is TGTGCCAGTAGTATAGCCGTAGGCAGGGCAGGGAGGCTCGAGACCCAGTACTTC.

This clone was counted between two and nine times. The chain is built from TRBV7-9 and TRBJ2-7; D may be TRBD1 (6 bases). This CDR3 comprises 12 residues. Germline CDR1 is SEHNR and CDR2 is FQNEAQ (reference sequence). Trimming took off 6 bases at V and 3 bases at J, with 9 bases between the two ends. CDR3 amino acids: CASSTQGYEQYF. DNA of the CDR3: TGTGCCAGCAGTACACAGGGCTACGAGCAGTACTTC. The full variable domain, completed using reference TRBV7-9 and TRBJ2-7, is DTGVSQNPRHKITKRGQNVTFRCDPISEHNRLYWYRQTLGQGPEFLTYFQNEAQLEKSRLLSDRFSAERPKGSFSTLEIQRTEQGDSAMYLCASSTQGYEQYFGPGTRLTVT.

The rearrangement links TRBV18 to TRBJ2-6, with 8 bases matching TRBD1. V lost 6 bases and J lost 0; bases outside the gene matches: 13. The CDR3 is 19 residues long. Germline loops: CDR1 KGHSH, CDR2 LQKENI. CDR3 sequence reads: CASSSAADRDPSGANVLTF. The CDR3 DNA is TGTGCCAGCTCCTCGGCGGCGGACAGGGACCCCTCTGGGGCCAACGTCCTGACTTTC. Complete variable domain (other parts from reference TRBV18 and TRBJ2-6): NAGVMQNPRHLVRRRGQEARLRCSPMKGHSHVYWYRQLPEEGLKFMVYLQKENIIDESGMPKERFSAEFPKEGPSILRIQQVVRGDSAAYFCASSSAADRDPSGANVLTFGAGSRLTVL.

V usage is TRBV5-1 and J usage is TRBJ2-7; 10 bases are shared with TRBD2. The CDR3 loop spans 13 amino acids. Trimming removed 1 base from V and 6 bases from J; junction bases left unmatched: 1. Germline V gene lookup returns CDR1 SGHRS and CDR2 YFSETQ. CDR3: CASSLPSGGEQYF. In nucleotides, the CDR3 is TGCGCCAGCAGCTTGCCTAGCGGGGGCGAGCAGTACTTC. The full variable domain, completed using reference TRBV5-1 and TRBJ2-7, is KAGVTQTPRYLIKTRGQQVTLSCSPISGHRSVSWYQQTPGQGLQFLFEYFSETQRNKGNFPGRFSGRQFSNSRSEMNVSTLELGDSALYLCASSLPSGGEQYFGPGTRLTVT.

The rearrangement uses TRBV6-5 and TRBJ1-4; the match to TRBD1 covers 10 bases. V lost 6 bases to trimming and J lost 10 bases; unmatched junction nucleotides: 11. This CDR3 has 15 residues. Germline lookup yields CDR1 MNHEY and CDR2 SVGAGI. This chain's CDR3 is CASSRGTGVTGKLFF. CDR3 bases: TGTGCCAGCAGCCGAGGGACAGGGGTTACGGGAAAACTGTTTTTT.